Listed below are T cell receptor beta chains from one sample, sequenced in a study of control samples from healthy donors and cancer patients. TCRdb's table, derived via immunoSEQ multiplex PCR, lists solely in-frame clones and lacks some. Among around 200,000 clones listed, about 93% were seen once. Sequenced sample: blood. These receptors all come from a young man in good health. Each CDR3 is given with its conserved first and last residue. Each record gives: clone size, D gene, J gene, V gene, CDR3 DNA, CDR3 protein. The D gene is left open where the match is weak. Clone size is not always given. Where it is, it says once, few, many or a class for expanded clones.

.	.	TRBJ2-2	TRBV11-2	TGTGCCAGCACCTTCTCGGGGGGCTTCACCGGGGAGCTGTTTTTT	CASTFSGGFTGELFF
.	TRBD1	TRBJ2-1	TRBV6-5	TGTGCCAGCAAAGAACAGGGGTCGACCTACAATGAGCAGTTCTTC	CASKEQGSTYNEQFF
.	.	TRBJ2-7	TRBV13	TGTGCCAGCAGCTTGGACTTACACGAGCAGTACTTC	CASSLDLHEQYF
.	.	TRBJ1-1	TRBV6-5	TGTGCCAGCAGCTTACAGGAAACTGAAGCTTTCTTT	CASSLQETEAFF
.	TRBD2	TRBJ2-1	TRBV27	TGTGCCAGCAGTCTCTATGCGGGACAGGTCGGACTAGCGGGACTCAATGAGCAGTTCTTC	CASSLYAGQVGLAGLNEQFF
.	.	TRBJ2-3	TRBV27	TGTGCCAGCAGTTTCGGGGGCCCTTCCACAGATACGCAGTATTTT	CASSFGGPSTDTQYF
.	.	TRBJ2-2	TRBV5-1	TGCGCCAGCAGCTTTACCGGGACGACGAACACCGGGGAGCTGTTTTTT	CASSFTGTTNTGELFF
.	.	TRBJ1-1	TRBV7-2	TGTGCCAGCAGCTTTTATCCGGCAGTGAACACTGAAGCTTTCTTT	CASSFYPAVNTEAFF
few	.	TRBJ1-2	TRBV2	TGTGCCAGCAGTGAACCGGGGCGCTATCCGGGCGGCTACACCTTC	CASSEPGRYPGGYTF
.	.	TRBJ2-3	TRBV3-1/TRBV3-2	TGTGCCAGCAGCCAAGCGAGTGTCACCTACACAGATACGCAGTATTTT	CASSQASVTYTDTQYF
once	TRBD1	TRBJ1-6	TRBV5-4	TGTGCCAGCAGCTTGGTAATGGGACAGGGTAGTTCACCCCTCCACTTT	CASSLVMGQGSSPLHF
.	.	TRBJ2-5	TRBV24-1	TGTGCCACCAGTGATTCCCCGGGGACCTCCTGGGAGACCCAGTACTTC	CATSDSPGTSWETQYF
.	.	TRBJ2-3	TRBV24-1	TGTGCCACCAGTGATCCCCAAGGGAAGGAGGGCACAGATACGCAGTATTTT	CATSDPQGKEGTDTQYF
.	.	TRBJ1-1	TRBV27	TGTGCCAGCAGTTTCCGGAGAAACACTGAAGCTTTCTTT	CASSFRRNTEAFF
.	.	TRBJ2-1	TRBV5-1	TGCGCCAGCAGCTTGGGGTTTGATGAGCAGTTCTTC	CASSLGFDEQFF
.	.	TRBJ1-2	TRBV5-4	TGTGCCAGCAGCGGACAGACTGATAGCTATGGCTACACCTTC	CASSGQTDSYGYTF
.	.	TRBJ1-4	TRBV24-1	TGTGCCACCAGTGATCCCGGTAAGGGCGAGGGGGAACTGTTTTTT	CATSDPGKGEGELFF
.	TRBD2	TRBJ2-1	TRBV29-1	TGCAGACCCCGGGCTAGCGGAGACTACAATGAGCAGTTCTTC	CRPRASGDYNEQFF
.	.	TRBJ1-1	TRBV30	TGTGCCTGGACCGAGGGCAGGGGAGTCTCTGAAGCTTTCTTT	CAWTEGRGVSEAFF
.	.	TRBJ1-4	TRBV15	TGTGCCACCAGCAGAGGAGGGCTGGGGGAAAAACTGTTTTTT	CATSRGGLGEKLFF
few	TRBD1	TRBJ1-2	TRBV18	TGTGCCAGCTCAGTTACATCACAGGGGGCGCGTGGCTACACCTTC	CASSVTSQGARGYTF
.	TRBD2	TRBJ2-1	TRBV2	TGTGCCAGCAGTATAGCGGGGGGGTACAATGAGCAGTTCTTC	CASSIAGGYNEQFF
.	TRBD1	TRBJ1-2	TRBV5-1	TGCGCCAGCAGCCCGGACAGGGGGCTTGGCTACACCTTC	CASSPDRGLGYTF
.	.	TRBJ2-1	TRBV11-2	TGTGCCAGCAGCTCCAGGGACCACCAGGGAAATGAGCAGTTCTTC	CASSSRDHQGNEQFF
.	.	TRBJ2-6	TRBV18	TGTGCCAGCTCACCAGGGGGTCCTGCCTCTGGGGCCAACGTCCTGACTTTC	CASSPGGPASGANVLTF
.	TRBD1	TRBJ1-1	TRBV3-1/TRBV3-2	TGTGCCAGCAGCCAACCCCAACTGTGGACAGGGACGATTGAAGCTTTCTTT	CASSQPQLWTGTIEAFF
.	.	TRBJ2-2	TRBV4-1	TGCGCCAGCAGCCAAGGTTTAGGGCTCGAAACCACCGGGGAGCTGTTTTTT	CASSQGLGLETTGELFF
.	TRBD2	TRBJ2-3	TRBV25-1	TGTGCCAGCCGATCTAGCGGGGGGCCCACAGATACGCAGTATTTT	CASRSSGGPTDTQYF
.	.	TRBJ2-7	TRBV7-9	TGTGCCAGCAGCGCGTCGGGACCGCTGGGGGAGCAGTACTTC	CASSASGPLGEQYF
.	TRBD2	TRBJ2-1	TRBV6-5	TGTGCCAGCAGTTACTCGGAGGCTAGCGGGATCGATGAGCAGTTCTTC	CASSYSEASGIDEQFF
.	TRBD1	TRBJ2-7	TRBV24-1	TGTGCCACCCGCGCCCCCGGGACAGATGAGCAGTACTTC	CATRAPGTDEQYF
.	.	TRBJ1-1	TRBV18	TGTGCCAGCTCACCATCAGGTCTGAACACTGAAGCTTTCTTT	CASSPSGLNTEAFF
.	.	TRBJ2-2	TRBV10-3	TGTGCCACCTCACAGAGCGACACCGGGGAGCTGTTTTTT	CATSQSDTGELFF
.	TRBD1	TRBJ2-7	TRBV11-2	TGTGCCAGCAGCACACCCAGGACAGGTTACGAGCAGTACTTC	CASSTPRTGYEQYF
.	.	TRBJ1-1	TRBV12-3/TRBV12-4	TGTGCCAGCAGTTTAGAACAGGGAATGGAAGCTTTCTTT	CASSLEQGMEAFF
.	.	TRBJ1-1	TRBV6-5	TGTGCCAGCAGAGGGACATCCGAAGCTTTCTTT	CASRGTSEAFF
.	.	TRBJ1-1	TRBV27	TGTGCCAGCAGTTTCTTGAGAGAGAACACTGAAGCTTTCTTT	CASSFLRENTEAFF
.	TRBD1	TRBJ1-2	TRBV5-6	TGTGCCAGCAGCTTGGTATCAGGGGGCGACGGCTACACCTTC	CASSLVSGGDGYTF
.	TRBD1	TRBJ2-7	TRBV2	TGTGCCAGCAGAGCTGAGGGACAGGGATCCTACGAGCAGTACTTC	CASRAEGQGSYEQYF
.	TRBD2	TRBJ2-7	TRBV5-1	TGCGCCAGCAGACAGAATCCTAGCGGGGGCCCTTGGGAGCAGTACTTC	CASRQNPSGGPWEQYF